The rows below give T cell receptor beta chains drawn from one sample of a study of monozygotic twins with inflammatory bowel disease. TCRdb reanalyzed the 5' RACE reads and collapses them to one entry per CDR3 protein, without DNA. This repertoire includes fewer than 200,000 distinct CDR3 sequences. Sequences were obtained from blood. All receptors come from a human donor with ulcerative colitis or Crohn's disease, or a healthy co-twin of an affected twin (not recorded which). Each CDR3 is given with its conserved first and last residue. The order of the fields is J gene, V gene, CDR3 length, CDR3 protein.

j_gene: TRBJ2-1; v_gene: TRBV28; len: 17; CDR3aa: CASSTIIASGSYNEQFF
j_gene: TRBJ2-1; v_gene: TRBV12-3/TRBV12-4; len: 14; CDR3aa: CASSSGGPGYEQFF
j_gene: TRBJ2-7; v_gene: TRBV12-3/TRBV12-4; len: 12; CDR3aa: CASSLGQRGQYF
j_gene: TRBJ2-3; v_gene: TRBV29-1; len: 16; CDR3aa: CSVDGAPETSTDTQYF
j_gene: TRBJ2-2; v_gene: TRBV12-3/TRBV12-4; len: 16; CDR3aa: CASTNAGAQHTGELFF
j_gene: TRBJ2-5; v_gene: TRBV4-1; len: 16; CDR3aa: CASSQEFRGTRETQYF
j_gene: TRBJ1-6; v_gene: TRBV4-3; len: 16; CDR3aa: CASSQDLLGPAVPLHF
j_gene: TRBJ2-5; v_gene: TRBV6-1; len: 12; CDR3aa: CASGSFGETQYF
j_gene: TRBJ1-2; v_gene: TRBV12-3/TRBV12-4; len: 13; CDR3aa: CASSSYRAFGYTF
j_gene: TRBJ2-1; v_gene: TRBV24-1; len: 14; CDR3aa: CATSPQTRDNEQFF
j_gene: TRBJ1-4; v_gene: TRBV27; len: 15; CDR3aa: CASSGWGGRREKLFF
j_gene: TRBJ2-7; v_gene: TRBV20-1; len: 14; CDR3aa: CSARNLRGAYEQYF
j_gene: TRBJ2-2; v_gene: TRBV18; len: 14; CDR3aa: CASSPRSDTGELFF
j_gene: TRBJ1-3; v_gene: TRBV5-1; len: 16; CDR3aa: CASSTEGSFSGNTIYF
j_gene: TRBJ2-7; v_gene: TRBV5-4; len: 17; CDR3aa: CASSFKTSAQIDYEQYF
j_gene: TRBJ2-7; v_gene: TRBV10-3; len: 16; CDR3aa: CAISATVQGSTYEQYF
j_gene: TRBJ2-1; v_gene: TRBV19; len: 15; CDR3aa: CASSIMAMPYNEQFF
j_gene: TRBJ2-5; v_gene: TRBV5-1; len: 14; CDR3aa: CASSLTRGWETQYF
j_gene: TRBJ2-3; v_gene: TRBV7-3; len: 17; CDR3aa: CASSLTAGRGGLDTQYF
j_gene: TRBJ2-2; v_gene: TRBV12-3/TRBV12-4; len: 15; CDR3aa: CASTPGTVNTGELFF
j_gene: TRBJ2-7; v_gene: TRBV7-2; len: 14; CDR3aa: CASSLGQGEVEQYF
j_gene: TRBJ1-6; v_gene: TRBV20-1; len: 14; CDR3aa: CSFPGTGANSPLHF
j_gene: TRBJ2-3; v_gene: TRBV13; len: 13; CDR3aa: CASSPAVGLAQYF
j_gene: TRBJ1-4; v_gene: TRBV10-3; len: 18; CDR3aa: CAISEEGQNPATNEKLFF
j_gene: TRBJ2-3; v_gene: TRBV5-1; len: 14; CDR3aa: CASSFLAGEDTQYF
j_gene: TRBJ2-1; v_gene: TRBV5-6; len: 15; CDR3aa: CASSYGLAAYNEQFF
j_gene: TRBJ2-5; v_gene: TRBV5-4; len: 15; CDR3aa: CASSGPGPEGETQYF
j_gene: TRBJ1-2; v_gene: TRBV5-1; len: 15; CDR3aa: CASSFSPTGTYGYTF
j_gene: TRBJ2-7; v_gene: TRBV27; len: 18; CDR3aa: CASSRVVGQQGKGHEQYF
j_gene: TRBJ2-5; v_gene: TRBV15; len: 14; CDR3aa: CATRLAGVGETQYF
j_gene: TRBJ2-4; v_gene: TRBV7-9; len: 16; CDR3aa: CASSPWAGGIRTIQYF
j_gene: TRBJ2-7; v_gene: TRBV6-1; len: 16; CDR3aa: CASTRGLAGVPYEQYF
j_gene: TRBJ2-7; v_gene: TRBV5-6; len: 13; CDR3aa: CASSPITGYEQYF
j_gene: TRBJ2-2; v_gene: TRBV9; len: 15; CDR3aa: CASSVVPGVAGELFF
j_gene: TRBJ2-3; v_gene: TRBV27; len: 15; CDR3aa: CASSLGGAGADTQYF
j_gene: TRBJ2-5; v_gene: TRBV5-1; len: 17; CDR3aa: CASSPSHRTGRVETQYF
j_gene: TRBJ1-5; v_gene: TRBV10-3; len: 16; CDR3aa: CAISERQGVSSQPQHF
j_gene: TRBJ2-2; v_gene: TRBV7-2; len: 14; CDR3aa: CASSFREGTGELFF
j_gene: TRBJ1-6; v_gene: TRBV5-1; len: 15; CDR3aa: CASSLGLTAGGPLHF
j_gene: TRBJ2-7; v_gene: TRBV6-1; len: 12; CDR3aa: CAATDSSYEQYF
j_gene: TRBJ2-1; v_gene: TRBV3-1; len: 13; CDR3aa: CASSQLSYNEQFF
j_gene: TRBJ1-6; v_gene: TRBV4-1; len: 19; CDR3aa: CASSQGLRGRSSYNSPLHF